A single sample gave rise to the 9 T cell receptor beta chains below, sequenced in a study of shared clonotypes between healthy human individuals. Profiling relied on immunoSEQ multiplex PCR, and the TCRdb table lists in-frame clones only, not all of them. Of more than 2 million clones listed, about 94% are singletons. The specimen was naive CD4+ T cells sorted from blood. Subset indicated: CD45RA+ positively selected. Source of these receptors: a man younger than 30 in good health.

This CDR3 reads CASSLVQGWGTDTQYF. Here the CDR3 DNA reads TGTGCCAGCAGCTTAGTACAGGGCTGGGGCACAGATACGCAGTATTTT. The V and J genes are TRBV7-2 and TRBJ2-3, with D maybe TRBD1 (6 bases). The germline V gene encodes CDR1 SGHTA and CDR2 FQGNSA. The V and J ends lost 1 base and 1 base respectively, with 12 bases between them. The CDR3 runs to 16 residues.

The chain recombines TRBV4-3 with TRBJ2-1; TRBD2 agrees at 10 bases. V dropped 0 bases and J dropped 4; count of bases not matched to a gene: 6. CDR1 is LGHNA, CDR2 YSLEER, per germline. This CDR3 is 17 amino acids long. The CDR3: CASSQEVLAGTYNEQFF. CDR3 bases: TGCGCCAGCAGCCAAGAGGTACTAGCGGGGACATACAATGAGCAGTTCTTC.

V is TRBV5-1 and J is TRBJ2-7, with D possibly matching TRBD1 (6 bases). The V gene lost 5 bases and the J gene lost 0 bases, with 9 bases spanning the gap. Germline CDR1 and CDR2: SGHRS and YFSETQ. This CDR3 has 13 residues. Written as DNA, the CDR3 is TGCGCCAGCAGGATAGGGGGCTCCTACGAGCAGTACTTC. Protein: CASRIGGSYEQYF.

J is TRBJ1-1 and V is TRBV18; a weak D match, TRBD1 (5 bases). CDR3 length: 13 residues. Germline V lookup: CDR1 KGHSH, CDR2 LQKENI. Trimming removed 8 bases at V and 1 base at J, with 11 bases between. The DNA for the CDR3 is TGTGCCAGCGGCCCAGGGTCGAACACTGAAGCTTTCTTT. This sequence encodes CASGPGSNTEAFF.

The CDR3 DNA reads TGTGCCAGTAGTGTTGGCGGGGATGAAAAACTGTTTTTT. This translates into CASSVGGDEKLFF. V gene TRBV19 combines with J gene TRBJ1-4; no clear D. The CDR3 is 13 residues long. Germline CDR1 is LNHDA and CDR2 is SQIVND (reference sequence). Trimming stripped 5 bases from V and 6 bases from J, with 10 bases between.

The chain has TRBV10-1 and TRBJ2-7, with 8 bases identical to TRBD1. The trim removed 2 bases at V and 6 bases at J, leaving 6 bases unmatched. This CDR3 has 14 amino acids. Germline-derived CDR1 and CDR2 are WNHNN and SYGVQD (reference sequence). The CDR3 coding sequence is TGCGCCAGCAGTGAGAACAGGGGGTTGGGCGAGCAGTACTTC. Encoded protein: CASSENRGLGEQYF.

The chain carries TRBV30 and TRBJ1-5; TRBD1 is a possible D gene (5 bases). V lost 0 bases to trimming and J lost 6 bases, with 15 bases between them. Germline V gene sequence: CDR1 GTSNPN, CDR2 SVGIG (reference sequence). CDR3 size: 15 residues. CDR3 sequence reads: CAWSVQDIGTQPQHF. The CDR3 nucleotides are TGTGCCTGGAGTGTTCAGGACATAGGGACTCAGCCCCAGCATTTT.

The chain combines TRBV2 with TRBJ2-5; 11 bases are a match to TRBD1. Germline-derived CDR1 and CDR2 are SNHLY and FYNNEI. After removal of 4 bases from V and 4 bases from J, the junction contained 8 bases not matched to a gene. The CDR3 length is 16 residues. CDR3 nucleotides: TGTGCCAGCAGTGGCGGACAGGGGGCTATGGGAGAGACCCAGTACTTC. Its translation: CASSGGQGAMGETQYF.

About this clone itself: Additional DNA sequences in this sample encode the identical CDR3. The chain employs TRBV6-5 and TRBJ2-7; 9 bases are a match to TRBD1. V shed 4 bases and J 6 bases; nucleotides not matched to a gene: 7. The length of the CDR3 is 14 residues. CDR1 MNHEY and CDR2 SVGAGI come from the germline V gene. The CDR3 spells CASSSPGQGGEQYF. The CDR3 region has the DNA TGTGCCAGCAGTTCCCCGGGACAGGGAGGCGAGCAGTACTTC.